This T cell receptor (beta chain) is from a study of T cell repertoires in cytomegalovirus infection. The CDR3 totals 13 residues. Germline lookup yields CDR1 SEHNR and CDR2 FQNEAQ (reference sequence). V lost 1 base and J lost 4, with 7 bases in between. One entry per CDR3 protein results from TCRdb running MiXCR on the reads. The table records 150,000 to 180,000 distinct CDR3 sequences, around 20% of them present only once. This clonotype was recorded many times. This rearrangement joins TRBV7-9 to TRBJ1-1, with D uncertain. Sequenced sample: PBMCs. The sequence derives from a human donor in good health (CMV status not recorded). Some clones in this sample may be carry-over from other donors' samples. The CDR3 coding sequence is TGTGCCAGCAGCTTAGTTGGTCGCACTGAAGCTTTCTTT. Its translation is CASSLVGRTEAFF. Complete variable domain (other parts from reference TRBV7-9 and TRBJ1-1): DTGVSQNPRHKITKRGQNVTFRCDPISEHNRLYWYRQTLGQGPEFLTYFQNEAQLEKSRLLSDRFSAERPKGSFSTLEIQRTEQGDSAMYLCASSLVGRTEAFFGQGTRLTVV.